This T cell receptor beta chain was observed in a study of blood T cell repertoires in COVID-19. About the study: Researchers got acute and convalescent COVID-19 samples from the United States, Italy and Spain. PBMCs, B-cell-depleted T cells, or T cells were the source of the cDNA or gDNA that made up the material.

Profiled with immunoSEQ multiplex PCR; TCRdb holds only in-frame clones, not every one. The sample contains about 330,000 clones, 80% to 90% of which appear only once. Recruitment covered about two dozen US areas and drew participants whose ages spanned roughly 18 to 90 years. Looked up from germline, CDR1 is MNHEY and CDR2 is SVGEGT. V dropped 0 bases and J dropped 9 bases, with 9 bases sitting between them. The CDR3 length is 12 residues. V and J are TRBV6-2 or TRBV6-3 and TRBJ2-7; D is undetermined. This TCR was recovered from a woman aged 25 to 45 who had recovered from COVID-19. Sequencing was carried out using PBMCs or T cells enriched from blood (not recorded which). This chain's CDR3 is CASSYSMPGQYF. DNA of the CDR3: TGTGCCAGCAGTTACTCTATGCCGGGGCAGTACTTC.